The sequence of this T cell receptor (beta chain) was determined in a study of blood T cell repertoires in COVID-19. Study-wide background: PBMCs, B-cell-depleted T cells, or T cells were the source of the cDNA or gDNA that made up the material.

V was clipped by 6 bases and J by 4 bases, with 13 bases between them. CDR3 length: 13 amino acids. TCRdb keeps only in-frame clones here, not all; method: immunoSEQ multiplex PCR. Seen here are tens of thousands of clones, approximately 80% observed once, and the top ten hold about 20%. This clonotype was obtained from a man aged 50 or older with active or convalescent COVID-19. J is TRBJ2-7 and V is TRBV12-3 or TRBV12-4, with D perhaps TRBD1 (6 bases). Sequencing was carried out using peripheral blood. The CDR3 region is CASRTGTKYEQYF. As DNA, the CDR3 is TGTGCCAGCAGAACCGGGACAAAATACGAGCAGTACTTC.